These 9 T cell receptor beta chains were all obtained from the same sample, sequenced in a study of blood T cell repertoires in COVID-19. The protocol was immunoSEQ multiplex PCR, while the TCRdb copy is restricted to in-frame clones and leaves out a portion. The data contain hundreds of thousands of clones, about 89% of them singletons. Sequencing was performed on peripheral blood. These receptors were collected from a woman aged 60-75 years who had recovered from COVID-19.

V usage is TRBV19 and J usage is TRBJ2-5, with 7 nucleotides matching TRBD1. The germline CDR1 and CDR2 sequences are LNHDA and SQIVND (reference sequence). The CDR3 is 13 amino acids. V was clipped by 4 bases and J by 2 bases; unmatched bases: 1. In nucleotides, the CDR3 is TGTGCCAGTAGTAGGGACAGACAAGAGACCCAGTACTTC. It specifies CASSRDRQETQYF. Based on the CDR3 plus reference TRBV19 and TRBJ2-5, the full variable domain is DGGITQSPKYLFRKEGQNVTLSCEQNLNHDAMYWYRQDPGQGLRLIYYSQIVNDFQKGDIAEGYSVSREKKESFPLTVTSAQKNPTAFYLCASSRDRQETQYFGPGTRLLVL.

This clone appeared a few times. The chain uses TRBV18 and TRBJ1-2, with D tentatively TRBD1 (5 bases). This CDR3 is 12 amino acids long. The germline V gene has CDR1 KGHSH and CDR2 LQKENI. V was shortened by 3 bases and J by 14 bases, with 16 bases between the two germline ends. DNA of the CDR3: TGTGCCAGCTCACCGCCCGACCGGGCAGGGACCTTC. Encoded protein: CASSPPDRAGTF.

This clone has a handful of counts. This chain uses TRBV7-3 with TRBJ2-6; 7 bases align to TRBD1. J was trimmed by 2 bases and V by 9 bases; bases with no gene match: 16. Germline V gene data show CDR1 as SGHTA and CDR2 as FQGTGA. This CDR3 spans 18 amino acids. The CDR3, as DNA: TGTGCCAGAGGTCAACAGGGGCCGGGGACAGCTGGGGCCAACGTCCTGACTTTC. Its translation is CARGQQGPGTAGANVLTF.

The gene calls are TRBV10-3 and TRBJ2-2, with D possibly TRBD1 on 5 matching bases. Trimming removed 4 bases from V and 1 base from J, with 10 bases in between. The CDR3 loop spans 15 amino acids. CDR1 and CDR2 from the germline V gene are ENHRY and SYGVKD. The CDR3 nucleotides are TGTGCCATCAGTGTGCGACAGAAGAACACCGGGGAGCTGTTTTTT. Residues: CAISVRQKNTGELFF.

The chain uses TRBV15 and TRBJ2-7, with TRBD1 as a possible D gene (6 bases). The CDR3 covers 14 residues. Germline-derived CDR1 and CDR2 are LNHNV and YYDKDF (reference sequence). The V gene lost 5 bases and the J gene lost 3 bases, with 14 bases spanning the gap. DNA for the CDR3: TGTGCCACCAGCGACCACAGGGAAAACTACGAGCAGTACTTC. It is translated as CATSDHRENYEQYF.

The rearrangement links TRBV5-5 to TRBJ2-7; 10 bases map to TRBD1. With 1 base clipped from V and 4 bases from J, the junction kept 2 bases outside the gene matches. Germline V gives CDR1 SGHKS, CDR2 YYEKEE (reference sequence). The CDR3 is 14 residues long. The CDR3, as DNA: TGTGCCAGCAGCTTGAGGGACAGGGGTTACGAGCAGTACTTC. This sequence encodes CASSLRDRGYEQYF.

The rearrangement links TRBV19 to TRBJ2-1, with 13 bases that match TRBD2. Germline V gene lookup returns CDR1 LNHDA and CDR2 SQIVND (reference sequence). The CDR3 runs to 14 residues. J gave up 8 bases and V 7 bases, and 5 bases lay outside the gene matches. DNA for the CDR3: TGTGCCAGTACCGGGACTAGCGGGGTGCATGAGCAGTTCTTC. Amino acid sequence: CASTGTSGVHEQFF.

V usage is TRBV9 and J usage is TRBJ1-3; D might be TRBD1 (5 bases). With 1 base removed from V and 7 bases from J, the gap between germline ends came to 12 bases. The CDR3 has 14 amino acids. Germline CDR1 SGDLS, CDR2 YYNGEE. Written as DNA, the CDR3 is TGTGCCAGCAGCGTAATGGCAGGGCGGAACACCATATATTTT. Residues: CASSVMAGRNTIYF.

This clone was picked up one time. The chain recombines TRBV7-9 with TRBJ2-1, with D perhaps TRBD2 (6 bases). The CDR3 loop spans 15 amino acids. The V end was cut by 8 bases, the J end by 6 bases, with 20 bases between. Looked up from germline, CDR1 is SEHNR and CDR2 is FQNEAQ (reference sequence). CDR3: CASLPRGIRGNEQFF. Here the CDR3 DNA reads TGTGCCAGCCTACCCCGGGGGATAAGAGGCAATGAGCAGTTCTTC.